This T cell receptor beta chain was recovered during a study of blood T cell repertoires in COVID-19. In the original processing: Reference gene primers were amplified, and this amplification served to estimate nucleated cell counts. Measured with immunoSEQ multiplex PCR; TCRdb has only the in-frame clones, and not every one. That table is the source of V, J and clone size, and D and trimming were worked out from the DNA. The table lists more than 150,000 clones, 70% to 85% of them singletons. V gave up 0 bases and J gave up 0 bases; unmatched junction bases: 1. The CDR3 runs to 14 residues. CDR1 is GTSNPN and CDR2 is SVGIG in the germline V gene (reference sequence).

The sample was peripheral blood. The V call is TRBV30, the J call TRBJ2-7; the match to TRBD2 covers 8 bases. The receptor was derived from a man aged 50 to 59 who had recovered from COVID-19. This CDR3 reads CAWSVTSGSYEQYF. As DNA, the CDR3 is TGTGCCTGGAGTGTTACTAGCGGCTCCTACGAGCAGTACTTC.